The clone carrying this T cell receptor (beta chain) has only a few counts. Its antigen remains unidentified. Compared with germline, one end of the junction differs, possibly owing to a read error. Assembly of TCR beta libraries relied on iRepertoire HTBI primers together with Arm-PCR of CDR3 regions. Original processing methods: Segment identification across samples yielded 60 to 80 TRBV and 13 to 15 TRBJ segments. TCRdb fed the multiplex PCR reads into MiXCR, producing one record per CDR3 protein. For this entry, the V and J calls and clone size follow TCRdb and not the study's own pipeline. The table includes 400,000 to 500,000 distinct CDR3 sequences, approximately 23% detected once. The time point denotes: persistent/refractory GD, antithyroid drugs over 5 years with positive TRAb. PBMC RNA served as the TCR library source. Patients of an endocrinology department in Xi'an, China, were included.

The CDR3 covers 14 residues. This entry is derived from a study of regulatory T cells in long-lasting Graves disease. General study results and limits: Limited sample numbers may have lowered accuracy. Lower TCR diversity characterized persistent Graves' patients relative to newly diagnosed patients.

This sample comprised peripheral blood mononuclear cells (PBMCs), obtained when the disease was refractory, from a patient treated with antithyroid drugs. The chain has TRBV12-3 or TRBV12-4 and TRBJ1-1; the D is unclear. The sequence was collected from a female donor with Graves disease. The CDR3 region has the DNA TGTGCCAGCAGTCTGACTCCTATGAACACTGAAGCTTCCTTT. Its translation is CASSLTPMNTEASF.